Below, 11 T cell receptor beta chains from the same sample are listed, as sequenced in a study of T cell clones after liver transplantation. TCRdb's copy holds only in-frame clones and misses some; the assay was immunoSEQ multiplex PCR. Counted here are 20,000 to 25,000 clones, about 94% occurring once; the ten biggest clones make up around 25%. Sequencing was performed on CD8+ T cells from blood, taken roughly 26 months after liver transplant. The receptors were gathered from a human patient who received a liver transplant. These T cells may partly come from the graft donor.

The CDR3 nucleotides read TGCGCCAGCAGCCACCCCGGGACAGCCTCCTCTTATGGCTACACCTTC. Amino acid sequence: CASSHPGTASSYGYTF. The V call is TRBV4-1, the J call TRBJ1-2; 7 bases are a match to TRBD1. J lost 5 bases, V lost 3 bases, and 12 bases had no gene match. Per the germline V gene, CDR1 is MGHRA and CDR2 is YSYEKL. CDR3 size: 16 residues.

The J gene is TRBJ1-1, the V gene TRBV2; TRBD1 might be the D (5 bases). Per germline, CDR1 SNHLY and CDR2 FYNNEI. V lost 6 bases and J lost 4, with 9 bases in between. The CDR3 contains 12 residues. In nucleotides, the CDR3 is TGTGCCAGCAGCACCGGGGGCACTGAAGCTTTCTTT. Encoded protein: CASSTGGTEAFF.

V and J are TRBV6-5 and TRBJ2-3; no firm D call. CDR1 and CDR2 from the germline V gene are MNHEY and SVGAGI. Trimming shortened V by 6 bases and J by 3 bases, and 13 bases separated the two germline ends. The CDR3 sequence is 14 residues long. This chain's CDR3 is CASRTGFGTDTQYF. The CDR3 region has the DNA TGTGCCAGCAGGACTGGTTTTGGAACAGATACGCAGTATTTT.

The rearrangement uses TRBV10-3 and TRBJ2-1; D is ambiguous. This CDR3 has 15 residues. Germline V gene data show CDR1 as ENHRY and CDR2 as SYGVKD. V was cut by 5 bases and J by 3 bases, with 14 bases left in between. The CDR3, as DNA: TGTGCCATCAGTCGTGAAGAAAAACTCTACAATGAGCAGTTCTTC. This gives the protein CAISREEKLYNEQFF.

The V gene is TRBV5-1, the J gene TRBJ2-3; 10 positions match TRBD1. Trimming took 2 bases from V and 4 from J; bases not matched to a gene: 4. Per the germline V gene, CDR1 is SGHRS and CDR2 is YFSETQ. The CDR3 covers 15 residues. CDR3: CASSFRQGASDTQYF. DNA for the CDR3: TGCGCCAGCAGCTTCCGACAGGGGGCCTCAGATACGCAGTATTTT.

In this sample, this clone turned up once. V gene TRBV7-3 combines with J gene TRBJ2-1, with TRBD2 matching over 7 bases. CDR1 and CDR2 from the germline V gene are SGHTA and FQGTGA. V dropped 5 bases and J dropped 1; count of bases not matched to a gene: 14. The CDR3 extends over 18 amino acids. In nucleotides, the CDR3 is TGTGCCAGCAGCCTCCCAGGAGTGAGCGGGAAATCCTACAATGAGCAGTTCTTC. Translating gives CASSLPGVSGKSYNEQFF.

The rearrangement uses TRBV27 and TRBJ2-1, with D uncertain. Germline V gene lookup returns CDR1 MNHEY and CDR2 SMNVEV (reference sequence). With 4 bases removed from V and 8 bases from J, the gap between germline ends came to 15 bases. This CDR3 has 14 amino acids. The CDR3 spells CASSSLAEYDEQFF. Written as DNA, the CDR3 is TGTGCCAGCAGTTCCTTGGCTGAGTACGATGAGCAGTTCTTC.

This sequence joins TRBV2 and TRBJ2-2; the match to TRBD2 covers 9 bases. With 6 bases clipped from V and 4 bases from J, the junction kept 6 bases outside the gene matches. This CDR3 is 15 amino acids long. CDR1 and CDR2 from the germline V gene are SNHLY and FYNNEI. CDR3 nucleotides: TGTGCCAGCAGGGGGACGGGACTAGCCACCGGGGAGCTGTTTTTT. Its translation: CASRGTGLATGELFF.

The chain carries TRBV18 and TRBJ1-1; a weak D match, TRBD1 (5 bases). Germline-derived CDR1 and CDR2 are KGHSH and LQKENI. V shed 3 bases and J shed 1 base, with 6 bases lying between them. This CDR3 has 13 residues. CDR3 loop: CASSPTANTEAFF. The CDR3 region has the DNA TGTGCCAGCTCACCGACAGCGAACACTGAAGCTTTCTTT.

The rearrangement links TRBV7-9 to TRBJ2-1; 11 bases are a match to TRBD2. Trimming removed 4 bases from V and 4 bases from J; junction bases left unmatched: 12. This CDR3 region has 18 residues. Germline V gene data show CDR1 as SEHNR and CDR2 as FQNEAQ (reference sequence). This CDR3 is CASSYVVGGTSGYNEQFF. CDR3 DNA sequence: TGTGCCAGCAGCTACGTGGTCGGGGGGACTAGCGGATACAATGAGCAGTTCTTC. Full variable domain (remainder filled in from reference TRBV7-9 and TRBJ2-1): DTGVSQNPRHKITKRGQNVTFRCDPISEHNRLYWYRQTLGQGPEFLTYFQNEAQLEKSRLLSDRFSAERPKGSFSTLEIQRTEQGDSAMYLCASSYVVGGTSGYNEQFFGPGTRLTVL.

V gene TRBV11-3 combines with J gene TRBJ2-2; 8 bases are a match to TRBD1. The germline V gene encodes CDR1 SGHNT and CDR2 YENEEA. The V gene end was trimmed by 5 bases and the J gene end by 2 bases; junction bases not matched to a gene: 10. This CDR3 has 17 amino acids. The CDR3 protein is CASSPGVGTGNTGELFF. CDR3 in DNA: TGTGCCAGCAGCCCCGGAGTCGGGACAGGAAACACCGGGGAGCTGTTTTTT.